This T cell receptor beta chain was captured in a study of beta chain features in type 1 diabetes (dated 2018 in TCRdb). In the study overall: Mean age, gender distribution, total cell number and subset yield did not differ between patients and healthy donors. A total of about 100,000,000 sorted cells were examined across all samples, and RNA yield correlated strongly with the number of cells per subset. The study compared the TCRB repertoires of sorted circulating CD4+ T cell subsets in recently diagnosed type 1 diabetes patients with those in matched healthy donors. Naive and central memory subsets were obtained from all 30 or so donors, but regulatory and stem cell-like memory subsets were isolated from only 8 patients and 8 healthy donors. Overall study results and their limits: Fewer insertions and more nucleotide deletions at VDJ recombination sites were observed in patients with type 1 diabetes, implying thymic rearrangement abnormalities. Because cDNA was sequenced instead of genomic DNA, highly expressing activated cells could be over-represented, though the groups showed no difference in activation or CD3 levels. A moderate but significant shortening of TCRB CDR3 length was observed in type 1 diabetes patients in all four CD4+ subsets. Naive, central memory and regulatory TCRB repertoires appeared to be more alike among patients than among healthy donors. Shorter templates might have been favored by PCR, but patient and control samples were amplified and corrected together, so both groups would have been affected equally by any skew. HLA sub-analyses involved small numbers of individuals, so any influence of HLA type on TCRB rearrangement remained unresolved.

About this clone: What antigen it recognizes has not been identified. Base-call qualities are not available, and no considerably larger clone is one nucleotide away.

V is cut by 7 bases and J by 0 bases, and the space between the germline ends is 12 bases. Taken from cysteine to phenylalanine, the CDR3 has 15 residues. The DNA shown is the 45-base CDR3, in frame from base 1. CDR1 SNHLY and CDR2 FYNNEI were looked up in the germline V gene. A single peripheral blood draw of approximately 110 mL on average was collected from each donor into heparinised tubes. Naive, central memory, regulatory and stem cell-like memory CD4+ T cells were sorted on a BD FACSAria II using a panel including CD45RO, CCR7, CD25, CD127, CD95 and CD27. All sorted populations exceeded 95% purity. PBMCs were isolated right away by Lymphoprep density gradient centrifugation and were stained directly, without culture. Samples were stained and sorted in pairs, with one healthy donor and one patient per experiment, so that batch effects were minimized. The entire amount of isolated RNA was reverse transcribed using the High Capacity cDNA Reverse Transcription Kit, so the sequenced TCRB transcripts were expressed ones. Naive, central memory and regulatory T cell samples underwent deep immunoSEQ sequencing, averaging about 3.5 million total reads per sample. Sorted cells were lysed in RLT buffer and RNA was extracted with DNase-treated RNeasy Micro or Mini kits, depending on cell number. Each cell subset was processed separately to prevent cross-contamination, with patient and healthy donor samples processed together. The immunoSEQ multiplex PCR was used to amplify TCRB sequences from cDNA, yielding 87-bp fragments that span the CDR3 region. Amplicons were sequenced on the Illumina HiSeq platform. Under the source paper's analysis protocol: Synthetic template baselines were used to correct PCR bias computationally, reads within Hamming distance 2 were collapsed together, and singletons that could not be merged were discarded. Reads were aligned against IMGT to assign V, D and J genes, CDR3 length and insertions or deletions at six rearrangement sites. Within each subset, clonotype counts were normalized to the number of sorted cells before true diversity and Gini coefficients were calculated with the tcR R package. Repertoire sharing was quantified using the overlap coefficient calculated on TCRB nucleotide sequences. This immuneACCESS table, as held by TCRdb, lists in-frame sequences with V and J called but not all clones. Of the missing ones, under half trace to an unresolved V gene in checked studies; the others have no known cause. The V and J calls and clone size were taken over from that table, and D and trimming were inferred from the DNA. In this sample the table shows roughly 140,000 clones, less than 8.5% of which occur a single time. The top ten clones comprise under 1.5% of the sample.

The chain was built from TRBV2 and TRBJ2-2; the D gene remains uncertain. Sequenced sample: central memory CD4+ T cells from blood. The clonotype was recovered from a woman aged 30 to 39 in good health. The DNA sequence reads TGTGCCAGCAAGGCCGGGTCAACGAACACCGGGGAGCTGTTTTTT. This yields the protein CASKAGSTNTGELFF.